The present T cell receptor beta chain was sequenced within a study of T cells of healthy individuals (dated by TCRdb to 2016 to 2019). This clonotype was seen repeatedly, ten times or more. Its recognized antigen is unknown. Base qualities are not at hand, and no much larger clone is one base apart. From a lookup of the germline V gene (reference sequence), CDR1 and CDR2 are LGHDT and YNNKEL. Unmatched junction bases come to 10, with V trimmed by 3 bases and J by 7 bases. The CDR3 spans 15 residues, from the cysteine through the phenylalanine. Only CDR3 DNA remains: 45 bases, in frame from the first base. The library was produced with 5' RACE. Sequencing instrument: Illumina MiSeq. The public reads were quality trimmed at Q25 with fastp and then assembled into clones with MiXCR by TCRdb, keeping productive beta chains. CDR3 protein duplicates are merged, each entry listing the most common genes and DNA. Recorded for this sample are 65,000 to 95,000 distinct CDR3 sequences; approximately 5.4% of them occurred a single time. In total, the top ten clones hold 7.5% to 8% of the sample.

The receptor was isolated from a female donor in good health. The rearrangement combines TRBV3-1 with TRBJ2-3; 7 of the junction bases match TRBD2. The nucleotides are TGTGCCAGCAGCCAGGGAGGGGCCCGGGGGAATACGCAGTATTTT. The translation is CASSQGGARGNTQYF.